A single sample is the source of the 10 T cell receptor beta chains below, sequenced in a study of T cell changes during pregnancy in multiple sclerosis. TCRdb keeps only in-frame clones here, not all; method: immunoSEQ multiplex PCR. The sample holds about 110,000 clones, 90% to 95% seen once. The sample was peripheral blood, taken after pregnancy. Every receptor here comes from a female donor with multiple sclerosis, enrolled in a pregnancy study.

The V call is TRBV6-6, the J call TRBJ1-2; a possible D gene is TRBD1 (6 bases). The germline gives CDR1 MNHNY, CDR2 SVGAGI (reference sequence). V lost 6 bases and J lost 7, with 15 bases in between. This CDR3 comprises 13 residues. The CDR3 loop is CASSPTGFGGYTF. The CDR3 region has the DNA TGTGCCAGCAGCCCTACAGGGTTTGGTGGCTACACCTTC.

A word on this clone: A much larger clone is a single base away; this may be a read error. This chain uses TRBV11-3 with TRBJ1-1; maybe TRBD1 (6 bases). V lost 1 base and J 4 bases, leaving 7 bases between the germline ends. This CDR3 region has 13 residues. CDR1 SGHNT and CDR2 YENEEA come from the germline V gene. The CDR3 sequence: CASSLVGGTEAFF. CDR3 in DNA: TGTGCCAGCAGCTTAGTAGGGGGCACTGAAGCTTTCTTT.

The chain has TRBV14 and TRBJ2-3; TRBD2 agrees at 9 bases. This CDR3 comprises 17 residues. V lost 0 bases, J lost 3 bases, and 7 bases stayed unmatched. CDR1 and CDR2 (germline): SGHDN, FVKESK. CDR3 protein: CASSQDRRGGATDTQYF. DNA of the CDR3: TGTGCCAGCAGCCAAGATCGTCGCGGGGGGGCAACAGATACGCAGTATTTT.

The J gene is TRBJ1-2, the V gene TRBV6-1; a weak D match, TRBD1 (5 bases). The CDR3 consists of 15 residues. V lost 4 bases, J lost 2 bases, and 14 bases lay in between. CDR1 is MNHNS and CDR2 is SASEGT in the germline V gene. CDR3 sequence: CASSVPGAGNYGYTF. The CDR3 DNA reads TGTGCCAGCAGTGTCCCGGGTGCAGGGAACTATGGCTACACCTTC.

J is TRBJ2-7 and V is TRBV7-2, with a possible D match to TRBD2 (6 bases). The germline gives CDR1 SGHTA, CDR2 FQGNSA. This CDR3 contains 14 residues. V gave up 1 base and J gave up 4 bases, with 11 bases separating them. The CDR3 region is CASSLDVRGYEQYF. DNA for the CDR3: TGTGCCAGCAGCTTAGACGTTCGGGGGTACGAGCAGTACTTC.

J is TRBJ1-4 and V is TRBV5-8; D is ambiguous. This CDR3 has 16 residues. Germline CDR1 reads SGHTS; CDR2 reads YDEGEE. V lost 0 bases and J lost 4, with 13 bases in between. The CDR3 spells CASSLGPGGRNEKLFF. In nucleotides, the CDR3 is TGTGCCAGCAGCTTGGGCCCAGGCGGGCGTAATGAAAAACTGTTTTTT. Full variable domain (missing parts from reference TRBV5-8 and TRBJ1-4): EAGVTQSPTHLIKTRGQQATLRCSPISGHTSVYWYQQALGLGLQFLLWYDEGEERNRGNFPPRFSGRQFPNYSSELNVNALELEDSALYLCASSLGPGGRNEKLFFGSGTQLSVL.

This clone was picked up one time. The chain joins TRBV11-2 to TRBJ1-3; D gene uncertain. The V end was cut by 3 bases, the J end by 9 bases, with 12 bases between. This CDR3 contains 13 residues. CDR1 SGHAT and CDR2 FQNNGV come from the germline V gene. The CDR3 here is CASSLDFYPTIYF. The DNA of the CDR3 is TGTGCCAGCAGCTTGGACTTCTATCCCACCATATATTTT. The full variable domain, rest sourced from reference TRBV11-2 and TRBJ1-3, is EAGVAQSPRYKIIEKRQSVAFWCNPISGHATLYWYQQILGQGPKLLIQFQNNGVVDDSQLPKDRFSAERLKGVDSTLKIQPAKLEDSAVYLCASSLDFYPTIYFGEGSWLTVV.

The CDR3 nucleotides read TGTGCCAGCAGCGTAGGACAGCTTAAAAATGGCTACACCTTC. It specifies CASSVGQLKNGYTF. The chain links TRBV9 to TRBJ1-2, with D tentatively TRBD1 (5 bases). The CDR3 extends over 14 amino acids. CDR1 is SGDLS, CDR2 YYNGEE, per germline. Trimming left V 0 bases short and J 6 bases short, with 12 bases between.

The chain couples TRBV5-6 to TRBJ1-4; D is ambiguous. Trimming stripped 0 bases from V and 12 bases from J, with 12 bases between. The CDR3 spans 13 residues. Germline CDR1 and CDR2: SGHDT and YYEEEE. The CDR3 bases are TGTGCCAGCAGCTTGGCCGTAACTCGGGAACTGTTTTTT. It specifies CASSLAVTRELFF.

The chain links TRBV5-4 to TRBJ2-1, with unresolved D. This CDR3 spans 13 amino acids. Germline assignment: CDR1 SGHNT and CDR2 YYREEE (reference sequence). The V end was cut by 0 bases, the J end by 10 bases, with 11 bases between. CDR3 loop: CASSLEPMREQFF. In nucleotides, the CDR3 is TGTGCCAGCAGCTTGGAGCCGATGAGGGAGCAGTTCTTC. The entire variable domain, with the rest obtained from reference TRBV5-4 and TRBJ2-1, is as follows: ETGVTQSPTHLIKTRGQQVTLRCSSQSGHNTVSWYQQALGQGPQFIFQYYREEENGRGNFPPRFSGLQFPNYSSELNVNALELDDSALYLCASSLEPMREQFFGPGTRLTVL.